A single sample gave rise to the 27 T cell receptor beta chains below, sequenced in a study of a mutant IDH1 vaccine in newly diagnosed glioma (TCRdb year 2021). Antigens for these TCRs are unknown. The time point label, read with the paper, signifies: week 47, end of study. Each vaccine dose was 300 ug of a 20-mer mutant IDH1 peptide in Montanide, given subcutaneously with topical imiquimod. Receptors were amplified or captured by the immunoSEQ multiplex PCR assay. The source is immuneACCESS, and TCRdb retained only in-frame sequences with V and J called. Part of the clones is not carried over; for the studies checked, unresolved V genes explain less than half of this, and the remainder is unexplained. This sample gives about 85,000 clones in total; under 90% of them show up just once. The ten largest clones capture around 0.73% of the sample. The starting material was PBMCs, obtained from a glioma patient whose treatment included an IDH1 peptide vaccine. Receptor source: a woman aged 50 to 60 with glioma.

The DNA for the CDR3 is TGTGCCAGCAGCTTAAGGGGACTAGCGGGAGGAGTAAGATTGTACAATGAGCAGTTCTTC. Amino acid sequence: CASSLRGLAGGVRLYNEQFF. This sequence joins TRBV7-3 and TRBJ2-1; 15 nucleotides agree with TRBD2. V lost 1 base and J lost 4; bases outside the gene matches: 11. This CDR3 has 20 residues. The germline V gene encodes CDR1 SGHTA and CDR2 FQGTGA.

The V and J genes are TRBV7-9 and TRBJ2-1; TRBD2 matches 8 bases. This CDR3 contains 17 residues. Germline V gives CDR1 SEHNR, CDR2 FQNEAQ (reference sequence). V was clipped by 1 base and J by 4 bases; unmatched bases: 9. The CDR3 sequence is CASSLGGTSGNYNEQFF. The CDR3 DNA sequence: TGTGCCAGCAGCTTAGGTGGAACTAGCGGAAATTACAATGAGCAGTTCTTC.

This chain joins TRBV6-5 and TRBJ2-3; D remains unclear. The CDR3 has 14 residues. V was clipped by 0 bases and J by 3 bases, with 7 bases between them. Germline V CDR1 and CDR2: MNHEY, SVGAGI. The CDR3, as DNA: TGTGCCAGCAGTTACTCTAGTGGAACAGATACGCAGTATTTT. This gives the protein CASSYSSGTDTQYF.

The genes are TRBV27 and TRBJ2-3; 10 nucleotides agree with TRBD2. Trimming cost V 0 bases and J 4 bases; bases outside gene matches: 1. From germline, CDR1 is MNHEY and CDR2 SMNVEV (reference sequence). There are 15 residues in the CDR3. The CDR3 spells CASSLSLAGADTQYF. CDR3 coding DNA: TGTGCCAGCAGTTTATCCCTAGCGGGAGCAGATACGCAGTATTTT.

The CDR3 loop reads CASSLQGDRKFLPANQPQHF. CDR3 nucleotides: TGTGCCAGCAGCTTACAAGGGGACAGAAAATTTCTCCCAGCAAATCAGCCCCAGCATTTT. This rearrangement joins TRBV7-8 to TRBJ1-5; 7 bases fit TRBD1. V was pared by 2 bases and J by 4 bases, with 20 bases of the junction left unmatched. The V gene's germline CDR1 is SGHVS and CDR2 FQNEAQ. This CDR3 is 20 amino acids long.

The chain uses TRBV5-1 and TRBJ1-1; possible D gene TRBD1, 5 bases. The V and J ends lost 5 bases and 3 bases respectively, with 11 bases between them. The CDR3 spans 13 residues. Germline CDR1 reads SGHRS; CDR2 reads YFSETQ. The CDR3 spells CASRIRDDTEAFF. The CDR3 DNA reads TGCGCCAGCAGGATCAGGGACGACACTGAAGCTTTCTTT.

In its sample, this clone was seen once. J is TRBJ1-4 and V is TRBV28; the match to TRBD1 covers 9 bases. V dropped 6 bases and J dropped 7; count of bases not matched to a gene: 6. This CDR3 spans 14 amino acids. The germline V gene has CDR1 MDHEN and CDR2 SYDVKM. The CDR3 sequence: CASSLQGAGEKLFF. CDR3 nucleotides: TGTGCCAGCAGCTTACAGGGGGCGGGTGAAAAACTGTTTTTT. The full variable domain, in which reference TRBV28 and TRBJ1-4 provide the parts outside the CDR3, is DVKVTQSSRYLVKRTGEKVFLECVQDMDHENMFWYRQDPGLGLRLIYFSYDVKMKEKGDIPEGYSVSREKKERFSLILESASTNQTSMYLCASSLQGAGEKLFFGSGTQLSVL.

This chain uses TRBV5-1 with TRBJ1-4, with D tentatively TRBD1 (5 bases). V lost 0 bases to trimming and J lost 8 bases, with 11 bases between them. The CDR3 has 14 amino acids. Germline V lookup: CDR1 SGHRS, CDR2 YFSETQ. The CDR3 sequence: CASSLGGSSEKLFF. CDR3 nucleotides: TGCGCCAGCAGCTTGGGGGGGTCTTCCGAAAAACTGTTTTTT.

The CDR3 sequence is CASSLEPTGATATDTQYF. CDR3 coding DNA: TGCGCCAGCAGCTTGGAGCCGACAGGCGCTACGGCCACAGATACGCAGTATTTT. This sequence joins TRBV5-1 and TRBJ2-3, with D maybe TRBD1 (6 bases). V lost 0 bases and J 2 bases, leaving 19 bases between the germline ends. Germline CDR1 and CDR2: SGHRS and YFSETQ. The CDR3 consists of 18 residues. The variable domain in full, completed from reference TRBV5-1 and TRBJ2-3, reads KAGVTQTPRYLIKTRGQQVTLSCSPISGHRSVSWYQQTPGQGLQFLFEYFSETQRNKGNFPGRFSGRQFSNSRSEMNVSTLELGDSALYLCASSLEPTGATATDTQYFGPGTRLTVL.

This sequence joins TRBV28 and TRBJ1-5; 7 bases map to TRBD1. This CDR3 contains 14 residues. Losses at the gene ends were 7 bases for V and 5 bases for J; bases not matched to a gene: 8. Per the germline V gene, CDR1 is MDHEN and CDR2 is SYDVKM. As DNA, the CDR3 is TGTGCCAGCACCAAGGGGGCTGGGGATCAGCCCCAGCATTTT. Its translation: CASTKGAGDQPQHF. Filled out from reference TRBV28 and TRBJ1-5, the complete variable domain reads DVKVTQSSRYLVKRTGEKVFLECVQDMDHENMFWYRQDPGLGLRLIYFSYDVKMKEKGDIPEGYSVSREKKERFSLILESASTNQTSMYLCASTKGAGDQPQHFGDGTRLSIL.

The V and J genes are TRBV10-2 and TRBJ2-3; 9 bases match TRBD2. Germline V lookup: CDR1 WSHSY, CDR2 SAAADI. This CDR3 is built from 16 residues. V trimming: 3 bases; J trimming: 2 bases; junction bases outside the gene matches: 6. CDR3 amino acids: CASSEQPGLATDTQYF. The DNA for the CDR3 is TGCGCCAGCAGTGAACAGCCGGGACTAGCCACAGATACGCAGTATTTT.

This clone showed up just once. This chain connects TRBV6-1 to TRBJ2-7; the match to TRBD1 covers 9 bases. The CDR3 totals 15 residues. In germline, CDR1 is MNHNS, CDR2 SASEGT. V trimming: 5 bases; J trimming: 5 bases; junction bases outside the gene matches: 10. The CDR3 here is CASSSPGQGSDEQYF. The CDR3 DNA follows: TGTGCCAGCAGTTCGCCGGGACAGGGATCTGACGAGCAGTACTTC.

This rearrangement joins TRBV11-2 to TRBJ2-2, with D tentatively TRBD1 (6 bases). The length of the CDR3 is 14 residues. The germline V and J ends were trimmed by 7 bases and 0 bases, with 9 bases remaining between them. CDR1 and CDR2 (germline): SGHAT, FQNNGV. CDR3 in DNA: TGTGCCAGCACCAGGGGAGCGAACACCGGGGAGCTGTTTTTT. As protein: CASTRGANTGELFF. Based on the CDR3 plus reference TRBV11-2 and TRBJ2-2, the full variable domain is EAGVAQSPRYKIIEKRQSVAFWCNPISGHATLYWYQQILGQGPKLLIQFQNNGVVDDSQLPKDRFSAERLKGVDSTLKIQPAKLEDSAVYLCASTRGANTGELFFGEGSRLTVL.

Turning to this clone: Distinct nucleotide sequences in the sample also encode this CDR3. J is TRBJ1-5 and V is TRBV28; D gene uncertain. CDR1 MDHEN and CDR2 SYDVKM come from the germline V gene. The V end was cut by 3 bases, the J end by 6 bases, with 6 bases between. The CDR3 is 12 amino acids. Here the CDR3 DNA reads TGTGCCAGCAGTTTCAGTAGTCAGCCCCAGCATTTT. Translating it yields CASSFSSQPQHF.

DNA for the CDR3: TGTGCCAGCAGCTACGTAGCGGGAGGGCTGGATGAGCAGTTCTTC. Amino acid sequence: CASSYVAGGLDEQFF. This chain connects TRBV11-3 to TRBJ2-1; TRBD2 matches at 11 bases. V dropped 4 bases and J dropped 8; count of bases not matched to a gene: 7. The length of the CDR3 is 15 residues. CDR1 is SGHNT, CDR2 YENEEA, per germline.

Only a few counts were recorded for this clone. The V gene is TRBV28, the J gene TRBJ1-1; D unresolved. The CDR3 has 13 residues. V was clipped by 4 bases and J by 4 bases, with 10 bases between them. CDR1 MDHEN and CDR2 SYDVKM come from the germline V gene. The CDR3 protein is CASSYAEGTEAFF. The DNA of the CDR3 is TGTGCCAGCAGTTATGCAGAGGGCACTGAAGCTTTCTTT. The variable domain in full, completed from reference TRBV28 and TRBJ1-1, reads DVKVTQSSRYLVKRTGEKVFLECVQDMDHENMFWYRQDPGLGLRLIYFSYDVKMKEKGDIPEGYSVSREKKERFSLILESASTNQTSMYLCASSYAEGTEAFFGQGTRLTVV.

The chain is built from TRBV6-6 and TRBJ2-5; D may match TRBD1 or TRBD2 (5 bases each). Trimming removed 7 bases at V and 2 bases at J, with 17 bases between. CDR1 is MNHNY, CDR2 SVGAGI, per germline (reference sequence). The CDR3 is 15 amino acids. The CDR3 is CASTNPGDEQETQYF. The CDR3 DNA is TGTGCCAGCACAAATCCCGGGGACGAGCAAGAGACCCAGTACTTC.

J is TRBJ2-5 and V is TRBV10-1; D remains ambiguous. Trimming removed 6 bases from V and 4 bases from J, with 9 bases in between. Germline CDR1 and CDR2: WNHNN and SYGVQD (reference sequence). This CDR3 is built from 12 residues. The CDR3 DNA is TGCGCCAGCAGCTTGTCGGGAGAGACCCAGTACTTC. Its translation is CASSLSGETQYF.

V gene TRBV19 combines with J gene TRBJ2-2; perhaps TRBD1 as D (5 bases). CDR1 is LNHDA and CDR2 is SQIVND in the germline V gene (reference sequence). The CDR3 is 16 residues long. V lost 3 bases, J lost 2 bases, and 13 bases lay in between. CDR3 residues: CASSISGQRNTGELFF. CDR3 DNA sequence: TGTGCCAGTAGTATTAGTGGACAACGAAACACCGGGGAGCTGTTTTTT.

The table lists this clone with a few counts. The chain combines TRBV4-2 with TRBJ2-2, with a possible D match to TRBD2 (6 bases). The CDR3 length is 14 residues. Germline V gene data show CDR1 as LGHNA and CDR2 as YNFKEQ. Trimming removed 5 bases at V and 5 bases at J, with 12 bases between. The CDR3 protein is CASSSFSGTGELFF. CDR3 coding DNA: TGTGCCAGCAGCTCCTTTAGCGGAACCGGGGAGCTGTTTTTT.

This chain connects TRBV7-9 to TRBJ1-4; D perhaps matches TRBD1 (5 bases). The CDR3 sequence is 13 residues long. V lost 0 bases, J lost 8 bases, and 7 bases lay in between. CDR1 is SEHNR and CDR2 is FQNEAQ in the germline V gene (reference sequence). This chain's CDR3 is CASSLADREKLFF. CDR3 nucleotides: TGTGCCAGCAGCTTAGCAGACAGAGAAAAACTGTTTTTT.

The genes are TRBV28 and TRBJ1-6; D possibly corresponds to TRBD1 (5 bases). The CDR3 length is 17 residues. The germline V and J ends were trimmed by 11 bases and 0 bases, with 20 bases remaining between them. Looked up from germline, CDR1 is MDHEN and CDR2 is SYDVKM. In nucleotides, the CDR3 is TGTGCCTCCCGGGGCAGACTTACGAGCTCCTATAATTCACCCCTCCACTTT. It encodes CASRGRLTSSYNSPLHF.

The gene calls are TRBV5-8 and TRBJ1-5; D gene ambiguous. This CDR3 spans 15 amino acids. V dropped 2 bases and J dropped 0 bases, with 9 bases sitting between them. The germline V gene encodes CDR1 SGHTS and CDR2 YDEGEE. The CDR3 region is CASSLSGYSNQPQHF. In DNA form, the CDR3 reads TGTGCCAGCAGCTTATCGGGATATAGCAATCAGCCCCAGCATTTT. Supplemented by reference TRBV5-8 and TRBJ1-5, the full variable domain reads EAGVTQSPTHLIKTRGQQATLRCSPISGHTSVYWYQQALGLGLQFLLWYDEGEERNRGNFPPRFSGRQFPNYSSELNVNALELEDSALYLCASSLSGYSNQPQHFGDGTRLSIL.

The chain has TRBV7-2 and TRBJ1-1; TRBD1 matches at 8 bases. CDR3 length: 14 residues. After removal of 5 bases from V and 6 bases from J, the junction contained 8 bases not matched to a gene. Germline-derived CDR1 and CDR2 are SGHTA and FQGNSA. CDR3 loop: CASSRPRGPAEAFF. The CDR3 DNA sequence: TGTGCCAGCAGCCGCCCCAGGGGGCCCGCTGAAGCTTTCTTT.

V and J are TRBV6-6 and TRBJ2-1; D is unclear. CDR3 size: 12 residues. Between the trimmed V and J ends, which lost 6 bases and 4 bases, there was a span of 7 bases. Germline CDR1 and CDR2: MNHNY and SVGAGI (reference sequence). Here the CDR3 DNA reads TGTGCCAGCAGCCCACCTTACAATGAGCAGTTCTTC. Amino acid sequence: CASSPPYNEQFF.

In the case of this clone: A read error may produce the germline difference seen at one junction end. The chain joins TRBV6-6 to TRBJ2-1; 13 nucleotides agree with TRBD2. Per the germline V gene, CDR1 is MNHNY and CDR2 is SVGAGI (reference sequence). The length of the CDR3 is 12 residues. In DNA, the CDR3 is TGCTCTACTAGCGGGAGGGGGATTGAGCAGTTCTTC. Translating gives CSTSGRGIEQFF.

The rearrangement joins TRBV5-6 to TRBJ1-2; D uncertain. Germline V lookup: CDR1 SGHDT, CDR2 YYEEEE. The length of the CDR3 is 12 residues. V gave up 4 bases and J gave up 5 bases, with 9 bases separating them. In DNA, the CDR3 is TGTGCCAGCAGCCTAGGGCCGTATGGCTACACCTTC. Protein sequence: CASSLGPYGYTF.